The 27 T cell receptor beta chains presented below share a single source sample, sequenced in a study of cytomegalovirus exposure and HLA in healthy donors. Use of 60 Vbeta and 13 Jbeta primers characterized the PCR. The repertoire was sequenced with immunoSEQ multiplex PCR; TCRdb's copy has only in-frame clones and lacks some. Altogether 150,000 to 200,000 clones are present, roughly 79% being singletons, with the ten largest covering less than 2%. Sequencing input: PBMCs. The source of these receptors is a man aged 35 to 55 in good health and CMV-seronegative.

The chain has TRBV5-6 and TRBJ2-2, with 7 bases matching TRBD2. V dropped 2 bases and J dropped 7; count of bases not matched to a gene: 8. CDR3 length: 15 amino acids. CDR1 is SGHDT, CDR2 YYEEEE, per germline. This CDR3 reads CASSLRGGSGGELFF. CDR3 bases: TGTGCCAGCAGCTTAAGGGGCGGGAGCGGCGGGGAGCTGTTTTTT.

The chain's CDR3 is CASTLGGEAFF. The CDR3 coding sequence is TGTGCCAGCACTCTAGGGGGTGAAGCTTTCTTT. This chain links TRBV27 with TRBJ1-1, with D perhaps matching TRBD1 (6 bases). Trimming removed 7 bases at V and 7 bases at J, with 10 bases between. CDR3 length equals 11 residues. Germline lookup yields CDR1 MNHEY and CDR2 SMNVEV (reference sequence).

The genes are TRBV27 and TRBJ2-7, with D maybe TRBD1 (5 bases). V lost 5 bases to trimming and J lost 6 bases, with 20 bases between them. From germline, CDR1 is MNHEY and CDR2 SMNVEV (reference sequence). CDR3 size: 15 residues. The CDR3 DNA follows: TGTGCCAGCAGTCCCCTCCCGGTACAGGTTAGCGAGCAGTACTTC. This encodes CASSPLPVQVSEQYF.

The chain is built from TRBV5-6 and TRBJ1-2; TRBD1 matches at 7 bases. The V gene's germline CDR1 is SGHDT and CDR2 YYEEEE. The CDR3 consists of 13 residues. V lost 4 bases to trimming and J lost 3 bases; unmatched junction nucleotides: 3. The DNA for the CDR3 is TGTGCCAGCAGCCAGGACAGGTACTATGGCTACACCTTC. Translated: CASSQDRYYGYTF.

This clone was seen once. The chain links TRBV5-1 to TRBJ1-6; 9 nucleotides match TRBD1. CDR1 SGHRS and CDR2 YFSETQ come from the germline V gene. This CDR3 contains 15 residues. V trimming: 6 bases; J trimming: 7 bases; junction bases outside the gene matches: 8. CDR3 in DNA: TGCGCCAGCACACAGGGGGCGATTGACAATTCACCCCTCCACTTT. Encoded protein: CASTQGAIDNSPLHF.

The chain employs TRBV2 and TRBJ1-5; D might be TRBD1 (6 bases). V was cut by 1 base and J by 2 bases, with 9 bases left in between. The CDR3 covers 15 residues. Per the germline V gene, CDR1 is SNHLY and CDR2 is FYNNEI. CDR3 region: CASSEEPGGNQPQHF. The CDR3, as DNA: TGTGCCAGCAGTGAAGAACCAGGGGGCAATCAGCCCCAGCATTTT.

The chain has TRBV5-1 and TRBJ2-7, with 7 positions matching TRBD2. The V gene's germline CDR1 is SGHRS and CDR2 YFSETQ. After removal of 8 bases from V and 0 bases from J, the junction contained 11 bases not matched to a gene. The CDR3 has 15 residues. CDR3 nucleotides: TGCGCCAGTCGATTGTGGGAGCGGGACTCCTACGAGCAGTACTTC. It encodes CASRLWERDSYEQYF.

A few counts support this clone. The rearrangement joins TRBV28 to TRBJ2-5; 7 nucleotides match TRBD1. This CDR3 is built from 15 residues. Trimming at V came to 6 bases and at J to 0 bases, leaving 7 bases not matched to a gene. Germline lookup yields CDR1 MDHEN and CDR2 SYDVKM. CDR3 protein: CASSDRQGHQETQYF. CDR3 DNA: TGTGCCAGCAGCGACCGACAGGGCCACCAAGAGACCCAGTACTTC. Based on the CDR3 plus reference TRBV28 and TRBJ2-5, the full variable domain is DVKVTQSSRYLVKRTGEKVFLECVQDMDHENMFWYRQDPGLGLRLIYFSYDVKMKEKGDIPEGYSVSREKKERFSLILESASTNQTSMYLCASSDRQGHQETQYFGPGTRLLVL.

The chain is built from TRBV30 and TRBJ1-4; 7 bases map to TRBD1. The junction had 12 bases not matched to a gene; V was cut back by 0 bases and J by 8 bases. Germline CDR1 GTSNPN, CDR2 SVGIG (reference sequence). The CDR3 runs 16 residues. DNA for the CDR3: TGTGCCTGGAGTGTACGGTCTGAGACAGGGACGGAAAAACTGTTTTTT. It encodes CAWSVRSETGTEKLFF.

CDR3 protein: CASSSRREGKYEQYF. In DNA, the CDR3 is TGTGCCAGCAGCTCGAGGCGGGAGGGCAAATACGAGCAGTACTTC. This sequence joins TRBV5-4 and TRBJ2-7, with 9 bases aligning to TRBD2. The CDR3 is 15 amino acids. Germline V lookup: CDR1 SGHNT, CDR2 YYREEE (reference sequence). V lost 3 bases to trimming and J lost 4 bases; unmatched junction nucleotides: 8.

This clone was observed a single time. CDR3 loop: CASTWSGSEPQHF. The CDR3, as DNA: TGTGCCAGCACCTGGAGTGGTTCGGAGCCCCAGCATTTT. V is TRBV6-1 and J is TRBJ1-5, with unresolved D. V gave up 7 bases and J gave up 8 bases, with 15 bases separating them. The CDR3 length is 13 residues. CDR1 is MNHNS, CDR2 SASEGT, per germline.

The CDR3 coding sequence is TGTGCCAGCAGCCCGGACAGGGCGAACTATGGCTACACCTTC. Its protein is CASSPDRANYGYTF. V is TRBV5-4 and J is TRBJ1-2, with TRBD1 identical over 8 bases. The CDR3 covers 14 residues. With 4 bases clipped from V and 2 bases from J, the junction kept 4 bases outside the gene matches. Germline loops: CDR1 SGHNT, CDR2 YYREEE (reference sequence).

The V and J genes are TRBV9 and TRBJ2-3; TRBD2 matches at 8 bases. This CDR3 comprises 16 residues. The germline gives CDR1 SGDLS, CDR2 YYNGEE. With 0 bases clipped from V and 5 bases from J, the junction kept 8 bases outside the gene matches. CDR3 protein: CASSVVVAGGQDTQYF. The CDR3 nucleotides are TGTGCCAGCAGCGTAGTCGTGGCGGGAGGCCAAGATACGCAGTATTTT.

The gene calls are TRBV6-5 and TRBJ1-5; possibly TRBD1 for D (6 bases). V was clipped by 6 bases and J by 0 bases, with 6 bases between them. The CDR3 spans 13 residues. Per the germline V gene, CDR1 is MNHEY and CDR2 is SVGAGI. CDR3 sequence: CASRQGSNQPQHF. The CDR3 region has the DNA TGTGCCAGCAGACAGGGTAGCAATCAGCCCCAGCATTTT.

The rearrangement links TRBV18 to TRBJ2-5; possibly TRBD2 for D (5 bases). Germline V gives CDR1 KGHSH, CDR2 LQKENI. The germline V and J ends were trimmed by 4 bases and 1 base, with 13 bases remaining between them. CDR3 length equals 15 residues. The CDR3, as DNA: TGTGCCAGCTCACTACCACAAGCGGTCCAAGAGACCCAGTACTTC. It yields the protein CASSLPQAVQETQYF.

The rearrangement links TRBV2 to TRBJ2-3; 13 nucleotides match TRBD2. V gave up 8 bases and J gave up 4 bases; unmatched junction bases: 9. CDR1 is SNHLY, CDR2 FYNNEI, per germline. This CDR3 has 16 residues. The CDR3: CASQLAGGPGADTQYF. The DNA of the CDR3 is TGTGCCAGCCAACTAGCGGGAGGGCCGGGCGCAGATACGCAGTATTTT.

The rearrangement joins TRBV6-4 to TRBJ2-6; TRBD2 is a possible D gene (6 bases). CDR1 is MRHNA and CDR2 is SNTAGT in the germline V gene. Trimming cost V 2 bases and J 0 bases, with 14 bases left between them. The CDR3 is 18 amino acids. The CDR3 sequence: CASSDEAGTDSGANVLTF. DNA for the CDR3: TGTGCCAGCAGTGACGAAGCGGGTACAGACTCTGGGGCCAACGTCCTGACTTTC.

Remarks on this clone: Its ends do not fully match the called genes, so a read error is possible. V is TRBV7-3 and J is TRBJ2-7; 8 bases line up with TRBD2. Germline values: CDR1 SGHTA, CDR2 FQGTGA. CDR3 length equals 13 residues. The CDR3 DNA follows: TGTGCCAGCAGTTTAAGAGCGGGAGACGAGCAGTACTTC. This codes for CASSLRAGDEQYF.

A remark on this clone: Other nucleotide sequences in the sample specify the same CDR3. The chain carries TRBV19 and TRBJ1-5; 8 bases match TRBD1. The J segment lost 2 bases and the V segment lost 4 bases, leaving 4 bases of the junction unmatched. CDR1 LNHDA and CDR2 SQIVND come from the germline V gene (reference sequence). The CDR3 has 15 amino acids. Here the CDR3 DNA reads TGTGCCAGTAGTACTCAGGGGGCCGGCAATCAGCCCCAGCATTTT. The encoded protein is CASSTQGAGNQPQHF.

The chain joins TRBV6-5 to TRBJ1-1, with D hard to call. This CDR3 is 15 amino acids long. Germline values: CDR1 MNHEY, CDR2 SVGAGI. V lost 0 bases to trimming and J lost 0 bases, with 8 bases between them. CDR3 sequence: CASSYSKAVNTEAFF. The CDR3 bases are TGTGCCAGCAGTTACTCGAAAGCGGTGAACACTGAAGCTTTCTTT.

The chain couples TRBV5-1 to TRBJ1-1, with TRBD1 as a possible D gene (5 bases). There are 17 residues in the CDR3. CDR1 and CDR2 from the germline V gene are SGHRS and YFSETQ. V lost 2 bases and J 1 base, leaving 18 bases between the germline ends. The CDR3 bases are TGCGCCAGCAGCTTTAAAGTCCGGCAGGGCCCGAACACTGAAGCTTTCTTT. This sequence encodes CASSFKVRQGPNTEAFF. Based on the CDR3 plus reference TRBV5-1 and TRBJ1-1, the full variable domain is KAGVTQTPRYLIKTRGQQVTLSCSPISGHRSVSWYQQTPGQGLQFLFEYFSETQRNKGNFPGRFSGRQFSNSRSEMNVSTLELGDSALYLCASSFKVRQGPNTEAFFGQGTRLTVV.

The V gene is TRBV30, the J gene TRBJ1-2; D remains unclear. V was trimmed by 6 bases and J by 3 bases, leaving 14 bases between them. The CDR3 runs 13 residues. The germline V gene has CDR1 GTSNPN and CDR2 SVGIG (reference sequence). The CDR3 region is CACQIQIYYGYTF. CDR3 DNA sequence: TGTGCCTGCCAAATTCAGATATACTATGGCTACACCTTC.

The V gene is TRBV7-2, the J gene TRBJ2-7; maybe TRBD2 (6 bases). Germline values: CDR1 SGHTA, CDR2 FQGNSA. CDR3 length: 13 amino acids. V shed 1 base and J shed 3 bases, with 7 bases lying between them. CDR3 amino acids: CASSLEEGYEQYF. DNA for the CDR3: TGTGCCAGCAGCTTAGAGGAGGGCTACGAGCAGTACTTC.

Details on this clone: At one boundary the junction diverges from the germline segment, which might be a read error. This rearrangement joins TRBV5-1 to TRBJ1-1; D may be TRBD1 (6 bases). The CDR3 is 16 residues long. Germline loops: CDR1 SGHRS, CDR2 YFSETQ. The CDR3 coding sequence is TGCGCCAGCAGCTGGCGACATGGGGGCTTGAACACTGAAGCTCTCTTT. It specifies CASSWRHGGLNTEALF.

J is TRBJ1-5 and V is TRBV12-1; the table's D gene call, TRBD1, was not cross checked with the DNA. TRBV12-1 is noted as a pseudogene. This CDR3 spans 17 amino acids. DNA of the CDR3: TGTGCCAGCAGCTTTCCACAGATCCTGGATAGCAATCAGCCCCAGCATTTT. Translation: CASSFPQILDSNQPQHF.

This clone was observed a single time. V gene TRBV9 combines with J gene TRBJ2-7; 9 bases agree with TRBD2. There are 14 residues in the CDR3. Germline lookup yields CDR1 SGDLS and CDR2 YYNGEE. The junction had 9 bases not matched to a gene; V was cut back by 5 bases and J by 6 bases. The CDR3 nucleotides are TGTGCCAGCAGTGGCCTTAGCGGGAGTGGCGAGCAGTACTTC. It yields the protein CASSGLSGSGEQYF. The entire variable domain, with the rest obtained from reference TRBV9 and TRBJ2-7, is as follows: DSGVTQTPKHLITATGQRVTLRCSPRSGDLSVYWYQQSLDQGLQFLIQYYNGEERAKGNILERFSAQQFPDLHSELNLSSLELGDSALYFCASSGLSGSGEQYFGPGTRLTVT.

The chain couples TRBV5-1 to TRBJ2-1; 7 positions agree with TRBD2. Germline V lookup: CDR1 SGHRS, CDR2 YFSETQ. The CDR3 length is 14 residues. V trimming: 1 base; J trimming: 5 bases; junction bases outside the gene matches: 3. CDR3 amino acids: CASSLTSANNEQFF. The CDR3 DNA sequence: TGCGCCAGCAGCTTGACTAGCGCCAACAATGAGCAGTTCTTC.